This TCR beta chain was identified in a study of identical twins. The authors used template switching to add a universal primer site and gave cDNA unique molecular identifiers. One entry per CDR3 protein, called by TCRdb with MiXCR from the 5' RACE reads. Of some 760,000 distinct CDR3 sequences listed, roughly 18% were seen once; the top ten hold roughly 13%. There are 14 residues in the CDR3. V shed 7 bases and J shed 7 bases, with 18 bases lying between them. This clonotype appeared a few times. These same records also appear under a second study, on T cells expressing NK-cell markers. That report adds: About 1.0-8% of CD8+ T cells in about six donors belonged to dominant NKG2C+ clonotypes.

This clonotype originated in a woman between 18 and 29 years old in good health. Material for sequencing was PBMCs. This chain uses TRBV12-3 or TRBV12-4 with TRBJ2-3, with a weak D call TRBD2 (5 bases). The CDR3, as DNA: TGTGCCAGCACCGATCACCCAAGAGGGAATACGCAGTATTTT. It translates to CASTDHPRGNTQYF.